These T cell receptor beta chains were read from a single sample in a study of T cell responses to AZD1222 COVID-19 vaccine. Repertoires were generated with immunoSEQ multiplex PCR, while TCRdb's copy carries only in-frame clones and drops some. The sample holds over 150,000 clones, around 90% seen once. Here the sequenced sample was peripheral blood, taken on day 0 of AZD1222 vaccination. The receptors stem from an adult in good health. CDR3s include the opening cysteine and the closing phenylalanine or tryptophan. D genes are given only for firm matches. Only part of the rows carry a size: once, few, many, or a class if the clone is expanded.

V gene	clone size	J gene	D gene	CDR3 protein	CDR3 DNA
TRBV29-1	.	TRBJ1-1	.	CSVEDRPGGTFF	TGCAGCGTTGAAGATCGGCCCGGGGGAACTTTCTTT
TRBV7-9	.	TRBJ1-2	.	CASSLSDDYGYTF	TGTGCCAGCAGCCTATCCGACGACTATGGCTACACCTTC
TRBV5-8	.	TRBJ1-3	.	CASSWGTPGNTIYF	TGTGCCAGCAGCTGGGGGACCCCTGGAAACACCATATATTTT
TRBV19	.	TRBJ1-5	.	CASSIGGFGNQPQHF	TGTGCCAGTAGTATCGGGGGTTTCGGGAATCAGCCCCAGCATTTT
TRBV30	.	TRBJ2-4	.	CAQNAGTFGRNIQYF	TGTGCCCAGAACGCGGGGACCTTCGGGAGAAACATTCAGTACTTC
TRBV27	.	TRBJ1-4	.	CASSLSWRPATNEKLFF	TGTGCCAGCAGTTTATCGTGGCGCCCTGCAACTAATGAAAAACTGTTTTTT
TRBV19	.	TRBJ1-6	.	CASSPRGRETPRSPLHF	TGTGCCAGTAGTCCTCGGGGCAGGGAGACCCCCCGTTCACCCCTCCACTTT
TRBV18	few	TRBJ2-2	TRBD1	CASSATGPGELFF	TGTGCCAGCTCAGCGACAGGGCCCGGGGAGCTGTTTTTT
TRBV7-2	.	TRBJ1-3	TRBD1	CASSSQGAKGNTIYF	TGTGCCAGCAGCTCACAGGGGGCGAAGGGAAACACCATATATTTT
TRBV5-6	.	TRBJ2-3	TRBD2	CASSLSGRAVDTQYF	TGTGCCAGCAGCTTGTCTGGGAGGGCCGTAGATACGCAGTATTTT
TRBV4-1	.	TRBJ2-3	TRBD2	CASSQVGEGRTDTQYF	TGCGCCAGCAGCCAAGTTGGGGAGGGACGCACAGATACGCAGTATTTT
TRBV5-6	.	TRBJ2-1	TRBD2	CASSSILTTSGPYNEQFF	TGTGCCAGCAGCTCGATATTGACGACTAGCGGGCCCTACAATGAGCAGTTCTTC
TRBV3-1/TRBV3-2	.	TRBJ1-2	.	CASSLDRSGYGYTF	TGTGCCAGCAGCCTCGACAGGAGTGGCTATGGCTACACCTTC
TRBV11-2	few	TRBJ1-1	.	CASSLDDAGMNTEAFF	TGTGCCAGCAGCTTAGATGATGCGGGCATGAACACTGAAGCTTTCTTT
TRBV28	.	TRBJ1-2	.	CASSLVAGAYGYTF	TGTGCCAGCAGTTTAGTCGCAGGGGCTTACGGCTACACCTTC
TRBV9	few	TRBJ2-3	TRBD2	CASSVTGLAATDTQYF	TGTGCCAGCAGCGTAACGGGACTAGCTGCCACAGATACGCAGTATTTT
TRBV24-1	.	TRBJ1-3	.	CATSDNGISGNTIYF	TGTGCCACCAGTGATAACGGCATCTCTGGAAACACCATATATTTT
TRBV5-1	.	TRBJ1-4	TRBD1	CASSPDRVGEKLFF	TGCGCCAGCAGCCCGGACAGGGTCGGTGAAAAACTGTTTTTT
TRBV11-2	.	TRBJ2-3	.	CASSLRVLSTDTQYF	TGTGCCAGCAGCCTCCGGGTCCTAAGCACAGATACGCAGTATTTT
TRBV3-1/TRBV3-2	.	TRBJ1-5	.	CASSLGANQPQHF	TGTGCCAGCAGCCTTGGGGCTAATCAGCCCCAGCATTTT
TRBV19	.	TRBJ1-5	.	CASSPLWESNQPQHF	TGTGCCAGTAGTCCCCTTTGGGAGAGCAATCAGCCCCAGCATTTT
TRBV30	.	TRBJ1-2	.	CAWAGQAGGYTF	TGTGCCTGGGCTGGGCAGGCTGGGGGCTACACCTTC
TRBV9	.	TRBJ2-3	TRBD2	CASSVGSRGRTGDTQYF	TGTGCCAGCAGCGTAGGATCCCGCGGGAGGACGGGGGATACGCAGTATTTT
TRBV28	.	TRBJ2-7	.	CASNLKDAGQYF	TGTGCCAGCAACCTCAAGGATGCGGGGCAGTACTTC
TRBV30	.	TRBJ1-2	.	CAWSEKRGWYGYTF	TGTGCCTGGAGCGAGAAAAGGGGGTGGTATGGCTACACCTTC
TRBV6-2/TRBV6-3	.	TRBJ1-3	.	CASSYTGRSGNTIYF	TGTGCCAGCAGTTACACAGGAAGATCCGGAAACACCATATATTTT
TRBV28	.	TRBJ2-2	.	CASSPTAGDLFF	TGTGCCAGCAGTCCGACAGCCGGGGACCTGTTTTTT
TRBV27	.	TRBJ2-1	.	CASSLRDEQFF	TGTGCCAGCAGTCTCCGCGATGAGCAGTTCTTC
TRBV18	.	TRBJ1-4	.	CASSPAGTNEKLFF	TGTGCCAGCTCACCGGCGGGGACTAATGAAAAACTGTTTTTT
TRBV7-8	.	TRBJ1-3	TRBD1	CASSHTTGQSSGNTIYF	TGTGCCAGCAGCCATACCACGGGACAGTCCTCTGGAAACACCATATATTTT
TRBV5-1	.	TRBJ1-1	.	CASTFTERNTEAFF	TGCGCCAGCACCTTTACTGAAAGGAACACTGAAGCTTTCTTT
TRBV6-5	.	TRBJ1-2	.	CASSPTGGAYGYTF	TGTGCCAGCAGCCCGACGGGGGGCGCCTATGGCTACACCTTC
TRBV29-1	few	TRBJ1-2	TRBD1	CSVRDSWVTF	TGCAGCGTTCGGGACAGCTGGGTCACCTTC
TRBV3-1/TRBV3-2	.	TRBJ2-5	.	CASSQGLGETETQYF	TGTGCCAGCAGCCAAGGCCTGGGGGAGACAGAGACCCAGTACTTC
TRBV28	.	TRBJ2-3	TRBD2	CASSPSGLSTDTQYF	TGTGCCAGCAGTCCTAGCGGACTAAGCACAGATACGCAGTATTTT
TRBV7-3	.	TRBJ2-5	TRBD2	CASSFRLASLPETQYF	TGTGCCAGCAGCTTCAGACTAGCCAGCCTCCCGGAGACCCAGTACTTC
TRBV5-1	few	TRBJ1-1	.	CASSLRGNTEAFF	TGCGCCAGCAGCTTGCGAGGGAACACTGAAGCTTTCTTT
TRBV19	once	TRBJ1-5	.	CASSQLGTGWNQPQHF	TGTGCCAGTAGTCAGCTCGGAACAGGGTGGAATCAGCCCCAGCATTTT
TRBV6-4	.	TRBJ1-6	.	CASRQAYNSPLHF	TGTGCCAGCAGGCAGGCATATAATTCACCCCTCCACTTT
TRBV7-9	.	TRBJ2-3	.	CASSLGYTDTQYF	TGTGCCAGCAGCTTAGGGTACACAGATACGCAGTATTTT
TRBV6-5	once	TRBJ2-1	TRBD2	CASRRLAAYNEQFF	TGTGCCAGCAGACGACTAGCGGCCTACAATGAGCAGTTCTTC
TRBV25-1	.	TRBJ2-7	.	CASRGLGTNSYEQYF	TGTGCCAGCAGAGGATTGGGAACGAACTCCTACGAGCAGTACTTC
TRBV19	once	TRBJ1-2	.	CASSQRLTRGYTF	TGTGCCAGTAGTCAGAGACTGACCCGAGGCTACACCTTC
TRBV19	few	TRBJ1-2	.	CASSQQEGWGYGYTF	TGTGCCAGTAGTCAGCAAGAGGGATGGGGGTACGGCTACACCTTC
TRBV7-6	once	TRBJ2-7	.	CASSLDPNPAYEQHF	TGTGCCAGCAGCTTAGACCCGAATCCAGCCTACGAGCAGCACTTC
TRBV6-5	.	TRBJ1-1	.	CASSYLPRTRNTEAFF	TGTGCCAGCAGTTACTTGCCCCGGACGAGGAACACTGAAGCTTTCTTT